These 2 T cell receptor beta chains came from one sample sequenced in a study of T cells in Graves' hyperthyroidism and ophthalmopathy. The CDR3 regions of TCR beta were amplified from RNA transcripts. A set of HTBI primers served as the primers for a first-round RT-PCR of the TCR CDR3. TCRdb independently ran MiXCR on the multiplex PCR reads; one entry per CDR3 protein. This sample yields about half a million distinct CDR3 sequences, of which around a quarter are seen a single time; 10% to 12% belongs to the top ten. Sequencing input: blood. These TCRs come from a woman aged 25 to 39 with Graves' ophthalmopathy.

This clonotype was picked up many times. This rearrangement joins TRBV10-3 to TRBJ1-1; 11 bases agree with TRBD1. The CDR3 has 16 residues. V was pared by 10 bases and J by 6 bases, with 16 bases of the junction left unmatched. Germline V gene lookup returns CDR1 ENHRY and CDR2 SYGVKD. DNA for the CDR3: TGTGCCACCCAGATGGGGGACAGGGGGGTAAGGGCTGAAGCTTTCTTT. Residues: CATQMGDRGVRAEAFF.

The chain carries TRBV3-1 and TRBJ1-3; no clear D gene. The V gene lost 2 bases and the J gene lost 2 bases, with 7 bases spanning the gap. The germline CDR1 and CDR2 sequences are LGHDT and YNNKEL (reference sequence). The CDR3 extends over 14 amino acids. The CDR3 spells CASSQRAAGNTIYF. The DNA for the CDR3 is TGTGCCAGCAGCCAACGGGCAGCTGGAAACACCATATATTTT.